Reported below is one T cell receptor (beta chain). Its antigen is still unknown. A junction end diverges from the germline sequence, so it may reflect a read error. The researchers produced TCR beta cDNA from around 500 ng total RNA with a constant-region primer. Slightly modified ARM-PCR with three nested multiplex PCR rounds yielded TCR beta libraries. The first two PCR rounds used TRBV1-TRBV30 primers with a Cbeta primer, around 10 cycles each. One entry per CDR3 protein, called by TCRdb with MiXCR from the multiplex PCR reads. Of 310,000 or so distinct CDR3 sequences in the sample, 65% are singletons; the top ten hold about 6%. Germline DNA was also extracted, and blood RNA derived from unsorted whole blood. These data are taken from a study of tumor-infiltrating lymphocytes in primary liver carcinoma. Turning to the study itself: Every patient in the cohort had a primary liver carcinoma. That carcinoma was treated by surgical resection. T1-T3 N0M0 was the stage of the tumors, which were about 4 to 10 cm across.

Broader study findings: Blood fell significantly below tumors in its top-250-clone fraction (p = 0.039). Overlap in tumor-adjacent and tumor-blood pairs fell below that of tumor region pairs.

Germline V lookup: CDR1 SGHAT, CDR2 FQNNGV. The CDR3 is 21 amino acids. Sequenced input: peripheral blood. This TCR derives from a man in his forties or fifties with primary liver carcinoma and hepatitis B virus infection. This sequence joins TRBV11-2 and TRBJ2-5; perhaps TRBD1 as D (6 bases). The CDR3 DNA sequence: TGTGTCAGCAGCTTAGGTTGTAAACCTAAAGAGGCGGGCCAGGGGCAAGAGACCCAGTACTTC. Amino acids: CVSSLGCKPKEAGQGQETQYF.